Sequencing of this T cell receptor (beta chain) was carried out in a study of blood T cells in healthy people across ages. The CDR3 contains 11 residues. Germline loops: CDR1 SQVTM, CDR2 ANQGSEA. The V gene lost 4 bases and the J gene lost 5 bases, with 8 bases spanning the gap. With a J-beta primer mix and a sample-barcoded 5' primer, a second PCR ran about 6 to 11 cycles. TCRdb itself ran the 5' RACE reads through MiXCR, one entry per CDR3 protein. There are about 1 million distinct CDR3 sequences in the sample; under 45% occur only once, and under 20% lies in the top ten. Points from the study as a whole: Changes in expanded clonotypes were possibly confounded, as the CMV status of donors was unknown.

This clonotype was seen only a few times. Its antigen is as yet unknown. V is TRBV29-1 and J is TRBJ2-5, with D perhaps matching TRBD2 (6 bases). The material sequenced was blood. This clonotype originated in a woman aged 55-75 years in good health. CDR3: CSVVGRETQYF. The CDR3 coding sequence is TGCAGCGTTGTGGGGAGGGAGACCCAGTACTTC.